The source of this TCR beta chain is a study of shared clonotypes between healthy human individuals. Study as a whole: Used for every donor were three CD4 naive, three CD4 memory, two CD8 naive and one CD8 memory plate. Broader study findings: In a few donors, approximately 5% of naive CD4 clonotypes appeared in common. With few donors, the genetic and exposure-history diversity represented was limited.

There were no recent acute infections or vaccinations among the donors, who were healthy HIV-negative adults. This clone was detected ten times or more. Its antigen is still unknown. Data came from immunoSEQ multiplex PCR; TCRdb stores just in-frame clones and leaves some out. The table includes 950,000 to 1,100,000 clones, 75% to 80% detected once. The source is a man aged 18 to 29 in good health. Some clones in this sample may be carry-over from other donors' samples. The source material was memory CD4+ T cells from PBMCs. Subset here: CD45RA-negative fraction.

The CDR3 here is CASIPGGVPEAFF. The DNA of the CDR3 is TGTGCCAGCATCCCTGGGGGGGTTCCTGAAGCTTTCTTT. The chain carries TRBV28 and TRBJ1-1; possible D gene TRBD1, 5 bases. With 7 bases removed from V and 6 bases from J, the gap between germline ends came to 15 bases. CDR3 length equals 13 residues. Germline V gene data show CDR1 as MDHEN and CDR2 as SYDVKM. The full variable domain, completed using reference TRBV28 and TRBJ1-1, is DVKVTQSSRYLVKRTGEKVFLECVQDMDHENMFWYRQDPGLGLRLIYFSYDVKMKEKGDIPEGYSVSREKKERFSLILESASTNQTSMYLCASIPGGVPEAFFGQGTRLTVV.